This is a list of T cell receptor beta chains from one sample in a study of blood T cells in healthy people across ages. TCRdb reprocessed the 5' RACE reads via MiXCR and lists one record per CDR3 protein. The table records about 570,000 distinct CDR3 sequences, about 25% of them present only once. Sequencing was done on a sample of blood. The origin of the receptors is a woman in her sixties or seventies in good health. Each CDR3 is given with its conserved first and last residue. Fields, in order: CDR3 protein, V gene.

CDR3aa: CATSRGEGNTDTQYF
v_gene: TRBV15

CDR3aa: CARGATNYGYTF
v_gene: TRBV2

CDR3aa: CSADGSEQYF
v_gene: TRBV20-1

CDR3aa: CASSLDVGLETQYF
v_gene: TRBV7-3

CDR3aa: CASSLGRGEAFF
v_gene: TRBV7-9

CDR3aa: CSARVANSIQETQYF
v_gene: TRBV20-1

CDR3aa: CASRLTASYEQYF
v_gene: TRBV5-1

CDR3aa: CASSLAGFGGELFF
v_gene: TRBV5-1

CDR3aa: CASSLYALRGTDTQYF
v_gene: TRBV7-9

CDR3aa: CASSFTGGAEDTQYF
v_gene: TRBV5-5

CDR3aa: CASSFYVTGELFF
v_gene: TRBV28

CDR3aa: CSALSGTGGTEAFF
v_gene: TRBV20-1